The text below deals with one TCR beta chain. Its antigen is as yet unknown. For every donor, a draw yielded about 10 milliliters of peripheral blood. After removal of 2 bases from V and 4 bases from J, the junction contained 7 bases not matched to a gene. The CDR3 spans 14 residues. Germline lookup yields CDR1 DFQATT and CDR2 SNEGSKA (reference sequence). A second 7 to 11 cycle PCR used barcoded and J-beta primers. In TCRdb, the 5' RACE reads were re-called with MiXCR into one record per CDR3 protein. The data show about 650,000 distinct CDR3 sequences, with approximately 30% seen just once and 15% held by the top ten. This sample is part of a study of blood T cells in healthy people across ages. Whole-study results and caveats: Getting older went along with TCR beta diversity per million T cells dropping roughly linearly.

The receptor comes from an elderly woman in good health. The sample comprised blood. The chain uses TRBV20-1 and TRBJ1-1; 7 nucleotides line up with TRBD1. The CDR3 sequence: CSARSQGWVTEAFF. CDR3 nucleotides: TGCAGTGCTAGATCACAGGGGTGGGTCACTGAAGCTTTCTTT.